This TCR beta chain is from a study of T-cell memory formation after mild COVID-19. The overall study: The study found TCR clusters largely donor specific. Whole-study results and caveats: Day 15 to 85 contractors were CD4/CD8 balanced; later expanders leaned CD4+. Memory cells collected pre-infection included some clones that later responded, suggesting cross-reactive memory joined.

This clonotype has only a few counts. Its cognate antigen is unknown. TCRalpha and TCRbeta libraries used 5'RACE with constant-segment primers and UMIs. TCRdb ran MiXCR on the 5' RACE reads and lists one entry per CDR3 protein. The table lists around 510,000 distinct CDR3 sequences, roughly 21% of them singletons. Trimming left V 5 bases short and J 2 bases short, with 12 bases between. This CDR3 contains 14 residues. CDR1 is SGHAT and CDR2 is FQDESV in the germline V gene (reference sequence). The specimen sequenced was PBMCs or a T cell subset sorted from them (not recorded which). J is TRBJ1-1 and V is TRBV11-1; unclear D gene. This receptor was identified in an adult woman who had mild COVID-19 (a few samples of this study predate the infection). Cell type and time point are not known. The CDR3 region is CASSPWAGNTEAFF. CDR3 coding DNA: TGTGCCAGCAGCCCATGGGCCGGAAACACTGAAGCTTTCTTT.